This T cell receptor (beta chain) was observed in a study of blood T cell repertoires in COVID-19. Whole-study context: COVID-19 samples collected from the United States, Italy and Spain covered acute and convalescent phases. PBMCs, B-cell-depleted T cells, or T cells provided the cDNA or gDNA that made up the material.

CDR3 length: 12 amino acids. Germline-derived CDR1 and CDR2 are SNHLY and FYNNEI. V lost 7 bases, J lost 3 bases, and 10 bases lay in between. The authors' processing: Amplified reference gene primers provided the basis for estimating nucleated cell counts. The data were produced by immunoSEQ multiplex PCR, yet TCRdb's version contains in-frame clones alone and is incomplete. The D gene and trimming were derived from the DNA, and the V and J assignments and clone size from that table. The table includes approximately 230,000 clones, about 85% detected once. This clone showed up just a few times. The TCR originated in a young man with active or convalescent COVID-19. This rearrangement joins TRBV2 to TRBJ2-7; a weak D match, TRBD2 (6 bases). Sequencing was carried out using peripheral blood. CDR3 sequence: CASKEGYYEQYF. In nucleotides, the CDR3 is TGTGCCAGCAAGGAGGGCTACTACGAGCAGTACTTC.